This record looks at one T cell receptor (beta chain) sequence and its context. Generated by immunoSEQ multiplex PCR, the TCRdb table keeps only in-frame clones and is missing some. The sample includes 350,000 to 400,000 clones, 85% to 90% of them seen just once. The data are from a study of blood T cell repertoires in COVID-19. Per the germline V gene, CDR1 is SGHRS and CDR2 is YFSETQ. The CDR3 extends over 13 amino acids. Trimming left V 0 bases short and J 8 bases short, with 11 bases between. The receptor was derived from a young man who had recovered from COVID-19. This chain connects TRBV5-1 to TRBJ1-2; D unclear. Sequencing was carried out using PBMCs or T cells enriched from blood (not recorded which). CDR3 protein: CASSLVASYGYTF. In nucleotides, the CDR3 is TGCGCCAGCAGCTTGGTAGCCTCCTACGGCTACACCTTC.